The T cell receptor beta chain described here comes from a study of OX40 agonist ivuxolimab in advanced cancers. Overall study context: At doses from 0.01 to 10 mg/kg, patients were given intravenous ivuxolimab every 2 weeks.

Here immunoSEQ multiplex PCR was the method, and the copy in TCRdb shows in-frame clones only, minus some. The sample gives 80,000 to 90,000 clones, roughly 80% of which show up once; 1.5% to 2% is in the top ten. This sequence was found in an adult with an advanced solid tumor such as melanoma, head and neck, liver or kidney cancer. The sample here was CD4+ or CD8+ T cells sorted from blood, taken in a trial of the OX40 agonist ivuxolimab.

The CDR3 DNA sequence: TGTGCCAGCAGCTTAGCAAAGGGCCACTATGGCTACACCTTC. This codes for CASSLAKGHYGYTF. This chain links TRBV7-9 with TRBJ1-2; no definite D call. The CDR3 is 14 amino acids. CDR1 and CDR2 (germline): SEHNR, FQNEAQ (reference sequence). Trimming shortened V by 0 bases and J by 3 bases, and 8 bases separated the two germline ends.